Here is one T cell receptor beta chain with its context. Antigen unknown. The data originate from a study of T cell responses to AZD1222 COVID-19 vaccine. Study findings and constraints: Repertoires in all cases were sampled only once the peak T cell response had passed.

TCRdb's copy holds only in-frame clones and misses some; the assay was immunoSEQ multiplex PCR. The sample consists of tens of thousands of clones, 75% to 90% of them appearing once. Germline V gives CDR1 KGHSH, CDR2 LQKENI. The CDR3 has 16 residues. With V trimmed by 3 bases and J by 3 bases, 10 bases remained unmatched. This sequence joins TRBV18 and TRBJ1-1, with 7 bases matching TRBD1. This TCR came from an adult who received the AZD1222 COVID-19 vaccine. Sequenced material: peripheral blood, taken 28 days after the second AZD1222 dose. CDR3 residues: CASSPKPGQLYTEAFF. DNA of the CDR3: TGTGCCAGCTCACCGAAACCGGGACAGCTTTACACTGAAGCTTTCTTT.